These 30 T cell receptor beta chains share one sample of origin, sequenced in a study of blood T cell repertoires in COVID-19. Some clones are missing from TCRdb's copy, which holds only in-frame ones; the method was immunoSEQ multiplex PCR. Of under 150,000 clones in the sample, approximately 84% are singletons; the top ten hold 5.5%. Sequenced sample: PBMCs or T cells enriched from blood (not recorded which). The receptors stem from a man aged 35-49 years with acute COVID-19.

The chain couples TRBV11-2 to TRBJ1-4; D is unclear. This CDR3 is built from 15 residues. Per the germline V gene, CDR1 is SGHAT and CDR2 is FQNNGV. Deletions cut 5 bases from V and 4 bases from J, with 14 bases between. In nucleotides, the CDR3 is TGTGCCAGCAGCCCCCCGGGTTACTATAATGAAAAACTGTTTTTT. Translation gives CASSPPGYYNEKLFF.

The chain has TRBV15 and TRBJ1-6; the D gene is possibly TRBD1 (6 bases). The V end lost 6 bases, the J end lost 2 bases, and 14 bases lay between the germline ends. The CDR3 loop spans 16 amino acids. CDR1 is LNHNV, CDR2 YYDKDF, per germline (reference sequence). The CDR3 sequence is CATSPGTSAYNSPLHF. CDR3 in DNA: TGTGCCACCAGTCCCGGGACATCAGCCTATAATTCACCCCTCCACTTT.

This chain uses TRBV6-1 with TRBJ2-7; 7 positions match TRBD2. The CDR3 loop spans 14 amino acids. The J segment lost 7 bases and the V segment lost 3 bases, leaving 9 bases of the junction unmatched. The germline gives CDR1 MNHNS, CDR2 SASEGT. CDR3 residues: CASSDFRGVGEQYF. In nucleotides, the CDR3 is TGTGCCAGCAGTGATTTTCGGGGGGTCGGGGAGCAGTACTTC.

This clone was seen only a few times. The V call is TRBV4-1, the J call TRBJ2-7, with D perhaps matching TRBD2 (5 bases). Trimming took 4 bases from V and 3 from J, leaving 10 bases between them. The germline V gene has CDR1 MGHRA and CDR2 YSYEKL. CDR3 length: 13 amino acids. The CDR3 region is CASSPVEGYEQYF. CDR3 DNA: TGCGCCAGCAGCCCGGTAGAGGGCTACGAGCAGTACTTC.

The chain employs TRBV6-2 or TRBV6-3 and TRBJ1-2; D remains unclear. V was pared by 6 bases and J by 9 bases, with 14 bases between. The CDR3 is 12 residues long. Germline CDR1 and CDR2: MNHEY and SVGEGT. CDR3 amino acids: CASSWNRDSYTF. In DNA, the CDR3 is TGTGCCAGCAGCTGGAACCGAGACAGCTACACCTTC.

The genes are TRBV27 and TRBJ2-7; TRBD2 aligns across 14 bases. Germline CDR1 MNHEY, CDR2 SMNVEV (reference sequence). Unmatched junction bases numbered 7, after V lost 6 bases and J lost 0 bases. There are 17 residues in the CDR3. In DNA form, the CDR3 reads TGTGCCAGCAGCGGACTAGCGGGAGGCAGGTACTCCTACGAGCAGTACTTC. It translates to CASSGLAGGRYSYEQYF.

The chain uses TRBV24-1 and TRBJ2-2; a possible D gene is TRBD1 (6 bases). Germline loops: CDR1 KGHDR, CDR2 SFDVKD. The CDR3 spans 16 residues. Trimming pared 1 base from V and 2 bases from J, leaving 10 bases between. The CDR3 loop is CATSDFKGGNTGELFF. CDR3 coding DNA: TGTGCCACCAGTGATTTCAAAGGGGGAAACACCGGGGAGCTGTTTTTT.

The chain is built from TRBV11-2 and TRBJ2-1; 10 positions match TRBD2. V lost 1 base to trimming and J lost 15 bases; unmatched junction nucleotides: 9. In germline, CDR1 is SGHAT, CDR2 FQNNGV. The CDR3 runs 14 residues. This chain's CDR3 is CASSLGLAGAMGFF. The CDR3 nucleotides read TGTGCCAGCAGCTTAGGGCTAGCGGGGGCGATGGGGTTCTTC.

The V call is TRBV4-2, the J call TRBJ1-6; D is undetermined. The CDR3 length is 15 residues. The germline V gene has CDR1 LGHNA and CDR2 YNFKEQ. V gave up 2 bases and J gave up 9 bases, with 14 bases separating them. The CDR3 is CASSQLETAASPLHF. Here the CDR3 DNA reads TGTGCCAGCAGCCAATTGGAGACCGCTGCTTCACCCCTCCACTTT.

V usage is TRBV18 and J usage is TRBJ1-1; no definite D call. Deletions cut 8 bases from V and 1 base from J, with 8 bases between. Germline V CDR1 and CDR2: KGHSH, LQKENI. This CDR3 is built from 12 residues. CDR3 sequence reads: CASTTGNTEAFF. In nucleotides, the CDR3 is TGTGCCAGCACGACGGGGAACACTGAAGCTTTCTTT.

J is TRBJ1-5 and V is TRBV7-2, with 8 bases lining up with TRBD1. V shed 3 bases and J 4 bases; nucleotides not matched to a gene: 5. Germline V gene lookup returns CDR1 SGHTA and CDR2 FQGNSA. The CDR3 runs 15 residues. The CDR3 loop reads CASSFRGQRNQPQHF. CDR3 DNA: TGTGCCAGCAGCTTCAGGGGGCAAAGGAATCAGCCCCAGCATTTT.

The chain has TRBV4-1 and TRBJ1-3; D remains unclear. Germline-derived CDR1 and CDR2 are MGHRA and YSYEKL. Trimming removed 2 bases from V and 0 bases from J, with 8 bases in between. The CDR3 contains 15 residues. The CDR3 sequence: CASSQTQDSGNTIYF. The DNA of the CDR3 is TGCGCCAGCAGCCAAACCCAGGACTCTGGAAACACCATATATTTT.

The chain recombines TRBV7-9 with TRBJ1-4; 9 nucleotides line up with TRBD1. With 5 bases clipped from V and 6 bases from J, the junction kept 4 bases outside the gene matches. The CDR3 has 14 amino acids. In germline, CDR1 is SEHNR, CDR2 FQNEAQ (reference sequence). The CDR3 here is CASSLGTGYEKLFF. DNA for the CDR3: TGTGCCAGCAGCCTAGGGACAGGGTATGAAAAACTGTTTTTT. The variable domain in full, completed from reference TRBV7-9 and TRBJ1-4, reads DTGVSQNPRHKITKRGQNVTFRCDPISEHNRLYWYRQTLGQGPEFLTYFQNEAQLEKSRLLSDRFSAERPKGSFSTLEIQRTEQGDSAMYLCASSLGTGYEKLFFGSGTQLSVL.

The CDR3 sequence: CASSLRAGQYF. CDR3 DNA sequence: TGTGCCAGCAGCTTACGTGCCGGGCAGTACTTC. This sequence joins TRBV7-9 and TRBJ2-7; D gene unclear. Germline V lookup: CDR1 SEHNR, CDR2 FQNEAQ (reference sequence). V shed 2 bases and J shed 9 bases, with 8 bases lying between them. This CDR3 contains 11 residues.

V is TRBV29-1 and J is TRBJ1-2; 8 bases line up with TRBD1. This CDR3 comprises 12 residues. Germline V gives CDR1 SQVTM, CDR2 ANQGSEA. Unmatched junction bases numbered 3, after V lost 6 bases and J lost 3 bases. This chain's CDR3 is CSVTGGYYGYTF. The CDR3 DNA follows: TGCAGCGTAACAGGGGGTTACTATGGCTACACCTTC.

V gene TRBV7-9 combines with J gene TRBJ2-3, with 7 positions matching TRBD1. CDR1 and CDR2 from the germline V gene are SEHNR and FQNEAQ (reference sequence). The CDR3 runs to 15 residues. J gave up 1 base and V 5 bases, and 6 bases lay outside the gene matches. The chain's CDR3 is CASSTRTGRTDTQYF. As DNA, the CDR3 is TGTGCCAGCAGCACTCGGACAGGACGCACAGATACGCAGTATTTT.

This chain connects TRBV15 to TRBJ2-5; TRBD2 matches at 10 bases. Germline assignment: CDR1 LNHNV and CDR2 YYDKDF (reference sequence). With V trimmed by 5 bases and J by 5 bases, 8 bases remained unmatched. The CDR3 spans 15 residues. The CDR3 loop reads CATSSQAGGQETQYF. In nucleotides, the CDR3 is TGTGCCACCAGCTCACAAGCGGGGGGGCAGGAGACCCAGTACTTC.

The rearrangement joins TRBV10-3 to TRBJ2-7; tentatively, D is TRBD2 (6 bases). The CDR3 sequence is 13 residues long. Germline CDR1 and CDR2: ENHRY and SYGVKD. Trimming cost V 3 bases and J 2 bases, with 8 bases left between them. This chain's CDR3 is CAISDGGAYEQYF. The DNA of the CDR3 is TGTGCCATCAGTGACGGCGGGGCCTACGAGCAGTACTTC.

Turning to this clone: Other DNA sequences in this sample translate to the same CDR3. The V and J genes are TRBV27 and TRBJ1-2; possible D gene TRBD1, 6 bases. Trimming stripped 6 bases from V and 2 bases from J, with 10 bases between. The CDR3 runs 13 residues. From germline, CDR1 is MNHEY and CDR2 SMNVEV (reference sequence). CDR3 amino acids: CASSLDRNYGYTF. DNA of the CDR3: TGTGCCAGCAGCCTTGACAGGAACTATGGCTACACCTTC.

J is TRBJ1-5 and V is TRBV19, with D unclear. Germline CDR1 LNHDA, CDR2 SQIVND (reference sequence). Between the trimmed V and J ends, which lost 2 bases and 7 bases, there was a span of 12 bases. This CDR3 is 14 amino acids long. As DNA, the CDR3 is TGTGCCAGTAGTATACGAGGGCTCGGCCAGCCCCAGCATTTT. Residues: CASSIRGLGQPQHF.

CDR3 bases: TGTGCCAGCACCGAAAGACAGGGTGGGACTGAAGCTTTCTTT. Its translation is CASTERQGGTEAFF. J is TRBJ1-1 and V is TRBV5-4; 7 nucleotides line up with TRBD1. Germline V lookup: CDR1 SGHNT, CDR2 YYREEE (reference sequence). The CDR3 covers 14 residues. The J segment lost 5 bases and the V segment lost 6 bases, leaving 10 bases of the junction unmatched.

This chain connects TRBV5-1 to TRBJ2-5; TRBD1 aligns across 8 bases. The CDR3 runs to 14 residues. Germline loops: CDR1 SGHRS, CDR2 YFSETQ. Trimming removed 4 bases from V and 4 bases from J; junction bases left unmatched: 6. The CDR3 sequence is CASSQQGGGETQYF. Written as DNA, the CDR3 is TGCGCCAGCAGCCAACAGGGGGGTGGAGAGACCCAGTACTTC.

The chain links TRBV11-2 to TRBJ2-7, with 12 bases lining up with TRBD2. Germline lookup yields CDR1 SGHAT and CDR2 FQNNGV. J gave up 5 bases and V 4 bases, and 3 bases lay outside the gene matches. CDR3 length: 14 amino acids. CDR3 residues: CASSSLAGGDEQYF. CDR3 bases: TGTGCCAGCAGCTCGCTAGCGGGGGGGGACGAGCAGTACTTC.

This chain joins TRBV7-9 and TRBJ2-7; 9 nucleotides align to TRBD1. V lost 4 bases to trimming and J lost 4 bases; unmatched junction nucleotides: 8. Per germline, CDR1 SEHNR and CDR2 FQNEAQ (reference sequence). The length of the CDR3 is 15 residues. As DNA, the CDR3 is TGTGCCAGCAGCTCCACCGGGACAGGGCCTTACGAGCAGTACTTC. It translates to CASSSTGTGPYEQYF.

This clone was picked up a small number of times. In nucleotides, the CDR3 is TGTGCCAGCAGTTTCCCTACTAGCGGGAGACAGACACCGAGCTCCTACAATGAGCAGTTCTTC. Translated, it gives CASSFPTSGRQTPSSYNEQFF. J is TRBJ2-1 and V is TRBV28; TRBD2 matches 11 bases. The V gene's germline CDR1 is MDHEN and CDR2 SYDVKM. J lost 0 bases, V lost 3 bases, and 16 bases had no gene match. The CDR3 has 21 amino acids.

This chain connects TRBV12-3 or TRBV12-4 to TRBJ1-5, with unresolved D. Between the trimmed V and J ends, which lost 6 bases and 0 bases, there was a span of 6 bases. The CDR3 is made up of 13 amino acids. The CDR3 sequence is CASSPNSNQPQHF. CDR3 nucleotide sequence: TGTGCCAGCAGCCCAAATAGCAATCAGCCCCAGCATTTT.

This chain connects TRBV5-4 to TRBJ1-6, with a tentative D call TRBD1 (5 bases). The CDR3 has 15 amino acids. CDR1 is SGHNT, CDR2 YYREEE, per germline (reference sequence). With 7 bases removed from V and 5 bases from J, the gap between germline ends came to 16 bases. The CDR3 loop is CASGQGSRNNSPLHF. The DNA of the CDR3 is TGTGCCAGCGGACAAGGATCCAGGAATAATTCACCCCTCCACTTT.

The V gene is TRBV20-1, the J gene TRBJ2-1; perhaps TRBD2 as D (6 bases). There are 16 residues in the CDR3. With 3 bases removed from V and 2 bases from J, the gap between germline ends came to 17 bases. Germline CDR1 is DFQATT and CDR2 is SNEGSKA (reference sequence). The CDR3 DNA sequence: TGCAGTGCTAGTCGCCCCCCTAGCGACCCCTACAATGAGCAGTTCTTC. Translation: CSASRPPSDPYNEQFF.

CDR3 in DNA: TGTGCCAGCAGTTCCCCCTGGAGCGGGAGATTTGAGTTGGGCTCCTACAATGAGCAGTTCTTC. Residues: CASSSPWSGRFELGSYNEQFF. This chain connects TRBV28 to TRBJ2-1; TRBD2 agrees at 8 bases. The CDR3 has 21 amino acids. V shed 4 bases, J shed 0 bases, and the junction held 20 bases outside the gene matches. The germline V gene encodes CDR1 MDHEN and CDR2 SYDVKM.

The CDR3 sequence is CASSSGTDSAGQFF. The CDR3 DNA follows: TGTGCCAGCAGCTCGGGGACGGACTCAGCGGGGCAGTTCTTC. The rearrangement uses TRBV5-4 and TRBJ2-1, with a tentative D call TRBD2 (6 bases). V lost 3 bases and J 12 bases, leaving 19 bases between the germline ends. CDR1 and CDR2 (germline): SGHNT, YYREEE (reference sequence). This CDR3 spans 14 amino acids.